The following is a T cell receptor beta chain sequence with its context. The data stem from a study of technical replicates of blood from several donors. Repertoires were generated with immunoSEQ multiplex PCR, while TCRdb's copy carries only in-frame clones and drops some. The sample shows tens of thousands of clones, just over 85% of them seen only once. V lost 5 bases and J 4 bases, leaving 11 bases between the germline ends. The germline V gene has CDR1 SGHVS and CDR2 FQNEAQ. This CDR3 is built from 13 residues. The receptor comes from a human donor in good health. Some clones in this sample may be carry-over from other donors' samples. The sample consisted of PBMCs. V is TRBV7-8 and J is TRBJ1-1, with a possible D match to TRBD1 (6 bases). The CDR3 DNA reads as TGTGCCAGCAGCCAGGGAGGGGGCACTGAAGCTTTCTTT. Translation gives CASSQGGGTEAFF.